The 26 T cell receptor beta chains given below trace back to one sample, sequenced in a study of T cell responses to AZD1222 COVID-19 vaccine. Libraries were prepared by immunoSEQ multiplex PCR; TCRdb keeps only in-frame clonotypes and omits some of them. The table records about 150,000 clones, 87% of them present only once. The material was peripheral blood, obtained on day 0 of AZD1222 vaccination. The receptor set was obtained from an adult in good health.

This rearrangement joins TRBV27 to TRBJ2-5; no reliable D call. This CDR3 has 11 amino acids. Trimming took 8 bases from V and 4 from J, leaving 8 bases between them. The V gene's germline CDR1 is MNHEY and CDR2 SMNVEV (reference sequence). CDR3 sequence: CASRTRETQYF. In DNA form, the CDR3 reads TGTGCCAGCCGAACCCGAGAGACCCAGTACTTC.

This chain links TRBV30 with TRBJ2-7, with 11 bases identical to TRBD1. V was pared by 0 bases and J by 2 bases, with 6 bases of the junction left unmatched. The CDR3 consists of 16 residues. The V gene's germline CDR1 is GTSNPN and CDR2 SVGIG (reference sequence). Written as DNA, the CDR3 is TGTGCCTGGAGTGTACAGGTGGGACAGGGGGCCTACGAGCAGTACTTC. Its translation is CAWSVQVGQGAYEQYF. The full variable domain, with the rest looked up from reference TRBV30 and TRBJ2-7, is SQTIHQWPATLVQPVGSPLSLECTVEGTSNPNLYWYRQAAGRGLQLLFYSVGIGQISSEVPQNLSASRPQDRQFILSSKKLLLSDSGFYLCAWSVQVGQGAYEQYFGPGTRLTVT.

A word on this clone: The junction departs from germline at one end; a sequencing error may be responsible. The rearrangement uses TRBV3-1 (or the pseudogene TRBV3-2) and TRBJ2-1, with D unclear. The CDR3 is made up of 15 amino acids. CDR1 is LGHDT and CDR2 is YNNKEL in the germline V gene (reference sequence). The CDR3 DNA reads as TGTGCCAGCAGCCAATGGTTTAGCTCCCACAATGAGCAGTTCTTC. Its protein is CASSQWFSSHNEQFF.

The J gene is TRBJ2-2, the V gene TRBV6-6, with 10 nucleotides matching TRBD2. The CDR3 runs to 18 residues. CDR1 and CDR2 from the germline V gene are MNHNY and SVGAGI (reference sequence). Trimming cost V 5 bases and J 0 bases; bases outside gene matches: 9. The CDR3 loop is CASSRGLAPVANTGELFF. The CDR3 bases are TGTGCCAGCAGTCGGGGACTAGCGCCCGTCGCGAACACCGGGGAGCTGTTTTTT.

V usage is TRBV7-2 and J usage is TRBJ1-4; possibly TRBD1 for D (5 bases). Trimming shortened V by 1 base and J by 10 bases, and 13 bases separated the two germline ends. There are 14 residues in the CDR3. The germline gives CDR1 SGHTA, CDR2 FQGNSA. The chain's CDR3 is CASSLGWGRAKLFF. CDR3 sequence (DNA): TGTGCCAGCAGCTTAGGGTGGGGGAGGGCAAAACTGTTTTTT.

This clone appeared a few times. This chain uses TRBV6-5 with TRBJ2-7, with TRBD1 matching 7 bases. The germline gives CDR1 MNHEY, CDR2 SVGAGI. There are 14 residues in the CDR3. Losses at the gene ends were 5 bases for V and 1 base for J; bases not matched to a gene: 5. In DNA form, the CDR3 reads TGTGCCAGCAGTACCCGGGACAGTTCCTACGAGCAGTACTTC. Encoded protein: CASSTRDSSYEQYF.

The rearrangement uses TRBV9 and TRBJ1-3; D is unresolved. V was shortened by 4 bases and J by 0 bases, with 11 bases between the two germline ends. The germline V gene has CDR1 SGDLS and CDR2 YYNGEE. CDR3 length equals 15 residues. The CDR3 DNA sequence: TGTGCCAGCAGCCCGCTCGGCAACTCTGGAAACACCATATATTTT. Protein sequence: CASSPLGNSGNTIYF.

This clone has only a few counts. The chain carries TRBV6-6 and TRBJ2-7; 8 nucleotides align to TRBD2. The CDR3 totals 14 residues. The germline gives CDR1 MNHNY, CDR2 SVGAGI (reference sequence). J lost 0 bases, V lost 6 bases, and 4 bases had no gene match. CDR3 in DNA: TGTGCCAGCAGGGTTAGCGGGACCTCCTACGAGCAGTACTTC. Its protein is CASRVSGTSYEQYF.

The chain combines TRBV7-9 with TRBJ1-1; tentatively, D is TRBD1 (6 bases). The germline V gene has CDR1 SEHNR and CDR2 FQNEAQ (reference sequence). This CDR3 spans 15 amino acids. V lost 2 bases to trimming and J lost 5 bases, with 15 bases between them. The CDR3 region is CASSLSPGQITEAFF. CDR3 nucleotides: TGTGCCAGCAGCTTATCCCCGGGACAAATAACTGAAGCTTTCTTT.

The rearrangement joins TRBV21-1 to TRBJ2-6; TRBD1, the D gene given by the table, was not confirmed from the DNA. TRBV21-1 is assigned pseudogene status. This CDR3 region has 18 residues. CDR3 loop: CASRGQGAQEPGANVLTF. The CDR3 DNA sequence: TGTGCCAGCAGGGGACAGGGGGCGCAGGAACCTGGGGCCAACGTCCTGACTTTC.

CDR3 residues: CASRDGQGNQPQHF. CDR3 coding DNA: TGTGCCAGCAGGGACGGACAGGGGAATCAGCCCCAGCATTTT. The rearrangement links TRBV6-6 to TRBJ1-5; 9 bases match TRBD1. The J segment lost 4 bases and the V segment lost 6 bases, leaving 4 bases of the junction unmatched. Germline values: CDR1 MNHNY, CDR2 SVGAGI (reference sequence). CDR3 length: 14 amino acids.

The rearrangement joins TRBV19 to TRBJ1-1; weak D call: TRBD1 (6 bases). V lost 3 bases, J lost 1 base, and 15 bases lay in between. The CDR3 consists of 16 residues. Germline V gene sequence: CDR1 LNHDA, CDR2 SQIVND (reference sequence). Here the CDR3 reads CASSIGRGWGNTEAFF. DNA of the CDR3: TGTGCCAGTAGTATTGGCAGGGGATGGGGGAACACTGAAGCTTTCTTT.

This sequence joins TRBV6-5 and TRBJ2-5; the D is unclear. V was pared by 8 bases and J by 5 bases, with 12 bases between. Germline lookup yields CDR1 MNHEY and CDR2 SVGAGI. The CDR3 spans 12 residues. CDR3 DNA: TGTGCCAGCCACTGGGCCCGTGAGACCCAGTACTTC. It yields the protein CASHWARETQYF.

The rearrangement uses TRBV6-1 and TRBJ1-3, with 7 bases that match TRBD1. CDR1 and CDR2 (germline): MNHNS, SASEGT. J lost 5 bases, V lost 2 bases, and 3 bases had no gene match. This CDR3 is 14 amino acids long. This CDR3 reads CASSEMDRRNTIYF. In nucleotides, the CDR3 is TGTGCCAGCAGTGAAATGGACAGGCGAAACACCATATATTTT.

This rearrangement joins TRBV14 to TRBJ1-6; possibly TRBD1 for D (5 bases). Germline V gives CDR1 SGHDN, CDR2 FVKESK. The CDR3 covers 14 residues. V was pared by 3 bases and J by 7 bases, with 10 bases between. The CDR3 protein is CASSQGTSNSPLHF. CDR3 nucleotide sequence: TGTGCCAGCAGCCAGGGGACGTCAAATTCACCCCTCCACTTT.

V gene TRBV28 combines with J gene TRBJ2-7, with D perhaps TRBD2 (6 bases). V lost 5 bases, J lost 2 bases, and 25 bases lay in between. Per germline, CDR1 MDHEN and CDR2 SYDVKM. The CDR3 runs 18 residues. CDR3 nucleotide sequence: TGTGCCAGCAGTCCCCACCGGTCAAACCGTGGGACTGCCTACGAGCAGTACTTC. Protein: CASSPHRSNRGTAYEQYF.

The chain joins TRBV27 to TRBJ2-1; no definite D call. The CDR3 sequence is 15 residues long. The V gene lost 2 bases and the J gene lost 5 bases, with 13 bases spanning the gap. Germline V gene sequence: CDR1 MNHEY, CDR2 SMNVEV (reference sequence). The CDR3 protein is CASSLMQAPHNEQFF. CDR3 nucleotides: TGTGCCAGCAGTTTAATGCAGGCCCCGCACAATGAGCAGTTCTTC.

The CDR3 nucleotides are TGTGCCAGCAGCTTGATGGGGGAAGCTTTCTTT. Residues: CASSLMGEAFF. This chain uses TRBV5-5 with TRBJ1-1; D not resolved. Germline CDR1 and CDR2: SGHKS and YYEKEE (reference sequence). V lost 1 base and J 8 bases, leaving 6 bases between the germline ends. The CDR3 totals 11 residues.

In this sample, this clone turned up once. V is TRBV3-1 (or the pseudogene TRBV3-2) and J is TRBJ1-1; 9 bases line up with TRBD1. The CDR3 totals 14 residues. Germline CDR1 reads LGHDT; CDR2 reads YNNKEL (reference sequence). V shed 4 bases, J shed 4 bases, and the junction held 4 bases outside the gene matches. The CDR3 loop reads CASSPPGQGTEAFF. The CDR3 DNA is TGTGCCAGCAGCCCACCGGGACAGGGCACTGAAGCTTTCTTT.

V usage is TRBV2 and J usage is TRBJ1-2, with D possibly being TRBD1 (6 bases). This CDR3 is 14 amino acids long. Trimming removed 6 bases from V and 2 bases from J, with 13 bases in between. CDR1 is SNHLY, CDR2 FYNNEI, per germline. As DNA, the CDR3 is TGTGCCAGCAGGTTACAGGGAATAAACTATGGCTACACCTTC. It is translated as CASRLQGINYGYTF.

This CDR3 is CASSPPTGWNGNTIYF. The CDR3 DNA sequence: TGTGCCAGCTCACCCCCGACAGGGTGGAATGGAAACACCATATATTTT. The chain couples TRBV18 to TRBJ1-3, with TRBD1 matching 7 bases. J gave up 3 bases and V 3 bases, and 8 bases lay outside the gene matches. Germline-derived CDR1 and CDR2 are KGHSH and LQKENI. The CDR3 sequence is 16 residues long.

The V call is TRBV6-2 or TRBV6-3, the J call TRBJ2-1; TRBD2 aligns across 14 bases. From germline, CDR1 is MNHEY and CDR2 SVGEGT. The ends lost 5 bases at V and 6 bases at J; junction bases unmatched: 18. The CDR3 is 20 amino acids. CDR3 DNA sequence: TGTGCCAGCAGTCCAACCGGGACTAGCGGGAGTTTATATCCCGCCAATGAGCAGTTCTTC. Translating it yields CASSPTGTSGSLYPANEQFF.

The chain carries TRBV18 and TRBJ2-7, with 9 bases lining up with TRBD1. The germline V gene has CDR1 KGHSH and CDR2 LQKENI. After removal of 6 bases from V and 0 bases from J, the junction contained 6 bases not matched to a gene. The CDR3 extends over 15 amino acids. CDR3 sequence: CASSRTGQGSYEQYF. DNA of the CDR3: TGTGCCAGCTCGCGCACGGGACAGGGCTCCTACGAGCAGTACTTC.

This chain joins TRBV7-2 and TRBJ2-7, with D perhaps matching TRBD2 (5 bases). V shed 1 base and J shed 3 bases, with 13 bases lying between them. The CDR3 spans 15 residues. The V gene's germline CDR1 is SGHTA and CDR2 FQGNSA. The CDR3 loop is CASSLGPTRNYEQYF. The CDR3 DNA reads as TGTGCCAGCAGCTTAGGGCCAACTAGGAACTACGAGCAGTACTTC.

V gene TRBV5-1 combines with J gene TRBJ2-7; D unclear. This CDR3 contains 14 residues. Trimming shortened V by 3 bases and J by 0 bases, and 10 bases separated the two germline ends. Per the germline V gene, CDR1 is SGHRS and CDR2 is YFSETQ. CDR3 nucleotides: TGCGCCAGCAGCTCCCTGTCTTTCTCCTACGAGCAGTACTTC. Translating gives CASSSLSFSYEQYF. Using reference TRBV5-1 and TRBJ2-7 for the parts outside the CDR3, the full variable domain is KAGVTQTPRYLIKTRGQQVTLSCSPISGHRSVSWYQQTPGQGLQFLFEYFSETQRNKGNFPGRFSGRQFSNSRSEMNVSTLELGDSALYLCASSSLSFSYEQYFGPGTRLTVT.

In DNA form, the CDR3 reads TGTGCCAGTAGTGCGCCGGGACAGGGATTGAGCTACACCTTC. This translates into CASSAPGQGLSYTF. The chain joins TRBV19 to TRBJ1-2; 9 bases are a match to TRBD1. This CDR3 has 14 amino acids. Trimming removed 5 bases from V and 9 bases from J; junction bases left unmatched: 10. Per germline, CDR1 LNHDA and CDR2 SQIVND (reference sequence).